The 7 T cell receptor beta chains below all came from one sample that was sequenced in a study of response to subunit inactivated influenza vaccine. TCRdb reanalysed the RT-PCR reads using MiXCR and keeps one entry per CDR3 protein. The sample lists 180,000 or so distinct CDR3 sequences, 9.5% to 15% seen once, with less than 30% in the top ten. The same sample was also used in a study of T cells expressing NK-cell markers. This second study says: For TCR beta, cDNA was produced by 5'RACE template switching with UMIs.

This material consisted of CD8+ T cells sorted from PBMCs, taken about 13 days after vaccination. The source is a man between 45 and 60 years old who received an inactivated influenza vaccine.

This sequence joins TRBV4-1 and TRBJ1-2; no firm D call. CDR1 MGHRA and CDR2 YSYEKL come from the germline V gene. V gave up 0 bases and J gave up 4 bases, with 15 bases separating them. The length of the CDR3 is 16 residues. The CDR3 reads CASSQEMGTGAYGYTF. The CDR3 DNA is TGCGCCAGCAGCCAAGAAATGGGCACGGGCGCCTATGGCTACACCTTC.

The V and J genes are TRBV7-9 and TRBJ2-1, with D possibly being TRBD2 (6 bases). Germline V lookup: CDR1 SEHNR, CDR2 FQNEAQ (reference sequence). CDR3 length: 14 amino acids. The V gene lost 8 bases and the J gene lost 1 base, with 12 bases spanning the gap. In nucleotides, the CDR3 is TGTGCCAGCGGGGGGAGGCAATCCTACAATGAGCAGTTCTTC. It encodes CASGGRQSYNEQFF.

The chain employs TRBV11-1 and TRBJ2-3; D is unresolved. Germline V gives CDR1 SGHAT, CDR2 FQDESV (reference sequence). The CDR3 has 18 residues. Deletions cut 2 bases from V and 0 bases from J, with 18 bases between. CDR3 nucleotides: TGTGCCAGCAGCTTACCCCTCACGAGGATCCACAGCACAGATACGCAGTATTTT. It specifies CASSLPLTRIHSTDTQYF.

J is TRBJ2-7 and V is TRBV7-2; 9 bases fit TRBD2. Germline CDR1 and CDR2: SGHTA and FQGNSA. Losses at the gene ends were 0 bases for V and 2 bases for J; bases not matched to a gene: 5. This CDR3 is built from 16 residues. This CDR3 is CASSLAGLAGPYEQYF. The CDR3 region has the DNA TGTGCCAGCAGCTTAGCAGGGCTAGCGGGACCCTACGAGCAGTACTTC.

This clonotype turned up a few times. The chain has TRBV7-6 and TRBJ2-7; 7 bases match TRBD2. The CDR3 sequence is 15 residues long. In germline, CDR1 is SGHVS, CDR2 FNYEAQ. The V segment lost 2 bases and the J segment 4 bases; nucleotides outside the gene matches: 8. The DNA of the CDR3 is TGTGCCAGCAGCTTACGGCGGGAGCTGTGGTACGAGCAGTACTTC. Protein product: CASSLRRELWYEQYF.

There are a few counts of this clonotype. The chain employs TRBV9 and TRBJ2-1; weak D call: TRBD2 (6 bases). This CDR3 spans 14 amino acids. CDR1 is SGDLS, CDR2 YYNGEE, per germline. Deletions cut 6 bases from V and 0 bases from J, with 10 bases between. CDR3 sequence (DNA): TGTGCCAGCAAAAACGGGAGCTCCTACAATGAGCAGTTCTTC. The encoded protein is CASKNGSSYNEQFF.

This clonotype came up many times. The rearrangement uses TRBV20-1 and TRBJ1-2, with 7 positions matching TRBD1. Germline CDR1 reads DFQATT; CDR2 reads SNEGSKA (reference sequence). The CDR3 length is 13 residues. J gave up 8 bases and V 6 bases, and 12 bases lay outside the gene matches. The CDR3 sequence is CSADQTGIRGYTF. The CDR3, as DNA: TGCAGTGCGGACCAGACAGGGATAAGGGGCTACACCTTC.